The 18 T cell receptor beta chains below were found in one sample sequenced in a study of blood T cell repertoires in COVID-19 (dated by TCRdb to about 2020). The library was obtained by the immunoSEQ multiplex PCR assay. This is the immuneACCESS table as TCRdb keeps it, with only in-frame sequences that have V and J called. A part of the clones is gone; compared with another copy, unresolved V genes explain less than half, and the rest is unexplained. The sample data list 70,000 to 90,000 clones, and roughly 80% of these were observed just once. The top ten constitute over 15% of the sample. Sequencing input: peripheral blood. The receptors were sampled from a woman in her sixties or seventies with acute or convalescent COVID-19.

This clone was detected only a few times. The rearrangement links TRBV15 to TRBJ1-3; TRBD1 aligns across 8 bases. Trimming cost V 0 bases and J 3 bases; bases outside gene matches: 1. The CDR3 has 15 amino acids. CDR1 LNHNV and CDR2 YYDKDF come from the germline V gene (reference sequence). The CDR3 protein is CATSREGTGGNTIYF. In nucleotides, the CDR3 is TGTGCCACCAGCAGAGAGGGGACAGGTGGAAACACCATATATTTT.

DNA for the CDR3: TGTGCCAGCAGCCCCAGTGCGGTTTCTGGAAACACCATATATTTT. It specifies CASSPSAVSGNTIYF. This chain connects TRBV7-6 to TRBJ1-3; D is unresolved. Germline V lookup: CDR1 SGHVS, CDR2 FNYEAQ. The CDR3 has 15 amino acids. V was pared by 5 bases and J by 1 base, with 12 bases between.

The rearrangement uses TRBV7-2 and TRBJ1-5, with 7 bases that match TRBD1. V gave up 4 bases and J gave up 6 bases; unmatched junction bases: 6. Germline CDR1 is SGHTA and CDR2 is FQGNSA. The CDR3 extends over 14 amino acids. The DNA of the CDR3 is TGTGCCAGCAGCTACAGGGGTCCGGGTCAGCCCCAGCATTTT. This sequence encodes CASSYRGPGQPQHF.

This chain joins TRBV4-2 and TRBJ2-7, with TRBD1 matching 9 bases. V was pared by 1 base and J by 2 bases, with 3 bases of the junction left unmatched. The CDR3 covers 15 residues. The germline gives CDR1 LGHNA, CDR2 YNFKEQ. CDR3 region: CASSQVQGATYEQYV. CDR3 DNA sequence: TGTGCCAGCAGCCAAGTACAGGGGGCGACCTACGAGCAGTACGTC.

This clone was counted once. The chain carries TRBV30 and TRBJ1-2, with a weak D call TRBD1 (5 bases). CDR3 length: 12 amino acids. V was trimmed by 3 bases and J by 8 bases, leaving 13 bases between them. Germline CDR1 reads GTSNPN; CDR2 reads SVGIG (reference sequence). CDR3 region: CAWSISTGGYTF. In nucleotides, the CDR3 is TGTGCCTGGAGCATCTCAACAGGCGGCTACACCTTC.

In this sample, this clone turned up once. The chain carries TRBV6-6 and TRBJ1-1, with 9 bases fitting TRBD1. V lost 2 bases to trimming and J lost 4 bases; unmatched junction nucleotides: 2. The CDR3 consists of 14 residues. CDR1 MNHNY and CDR2 SVGAGI come from the germline V gene (reference sequence). The CDR3 loop is CASSYDRGGTEAFF. The CDR3 bases are TGTGCCAGCAGTTACGACAGGGGGGGCACTGAAGCTTTCTTT.

The V and J genes are TRBV7-9 and TRBJ1-2; 7 bases are a match to TRBD1. CDR3 length: 16 amino acids. Germline V gene data show CDR1 as SEHNR and CDR2 as FQNEAQ (reference sequence). After removal of 3 bases from V and 3 bases from J, the junction contained 10 bases not matched to a gene. This CDR3 is CASSLPGQSSDYGYTF. As DNA, the CDR3 is TGTGCCAGCAGCTTGCCGGGACAGAGCTCTGACTATGGCTACACCTTC.

The chain uses TRBV5-1 and TRBJ2-6, with D maybe TRBD2 (5 bases). Trimming removed 4 bases from V and 0 bases from J, with 14 bases in between. Germline CDR1 SGHRS, CDR2 YFSETQ. The CDR3 has 17 residues. The CDR3 reads CASSPGLAYSGANVLTF. In DNA form, the CDR3 reads TGCGCCAGCAGCCCCGGACTCGCGTACTCTGGGGCCAACGTCCTGACTTTC.

A few counts support this clone. This chain links TRBV7-9 with TRBJ1-1; D may be TRBD1 (5 bases). CDR3 length: 13 residues. From germline, CDR1 is SEHNR and CDR2 FQNEAQ (reference sequence). V dropped 6 bases and J dropped 5 bases, with 13 bases sitting between them. CDR3 DNA: TGTGCCAGCAGTCTGATACAGGTGACTGAAGCTTTCTTT. Translating it yields CASSLIQVTEAFF. Combining the CDR3 with reference TRBV7-9 and TRBJ1-1 gives the whole variable domain DTGVSQNPRHKITKRGQNVTFRCDPISEHNRLYWYRQTLGQGPEFLTYFQNEAQLEKSRLLSDRFSAERPKGSFSTLEIQRTEQGDSAMYLCASSLIQVTEAFFGQGTRLTVV.

This rearrangement joins TRBV19 to TRBJ1-1, with 7 nucleotides matching TRBD1. The CDR3 consists of 14 residues. Per the germline V gene, CDR1 is LNHDA and CDR2 is SQIVND (reference sequence). V lost 7 bases and J lost 6; bases outside the gene matches: 11. The CDR3 here is CASTGWIGTAEAFF. The CDR3 DNA sequence: TGTGCCAGTACTGGTTGGATCGGGACAGCTGAAGCTTTCTTT.

Only a few counts were recorded for this clone. V usage is TRBV28 and J usage is TRBJ1-6, with a tentative D call TRBD1 (6 bases). V gave up 2 bases and J gave up 17 bases, with 10 bases separating them. Germline V CDR1 and CDR2: MDHEN, SYDVKM. This CDR3 has 11 amino acids. CDR3 nucleotides: TGTGCCAGCAGTTTAAACAGGGAAATCCACTTT. This gives the protein CASSLNREIHF. The whole variable domain, remainder taken from reference TRBV28 and TRBJ1-6, is DVKVTQSSRYLVKRTGEKVFLECVQDMDHENMFWYRQDPGLGLRLIYFSYDVKMKEKGDIPEGYSVSREKKERFSLILESASTNQTSMYLCASSLNREIHFGNGTRLTVT.

The chain has TRBV9 and TRBJ2-5; 9 nucleotides agree with TRBD2. V was pared by 0 bases and J by 4 bases, with 4 bases of the junction left unmatched. The CDR3 is 15 residues long. Germline V gene lookup returns CDR1 SGDLS and CDR2 YYNGEE. CDR3 in DNA: TGTGCCAGCAGCGTAGACGGAGCGGGGGGAGAGACCCAGTACTTC. The encoded protein is CASSVDGAGGETQYF. Full variable domain (outside the CDR3, taken from reference TRBV9 and TRBJ2-5): DSGVTQTPKHLITATGQRVTLRCSPRSGDLSVYWYQQSLDQGLQFLIQYYNGEERAKGNILERFSAQQFPDLHSELNLSSLELGDSALYFCASSVDGAGGETQYFGPGTRLLVL.

The chain uses TRBV5-1 and TRBJ1-1, with 9 positions matching TRBD1. J was trimmed by 3 bases and V by 3 bases; bases with no gene match: 6. The CDR3 has 15 residues. Germline V gene sequence: CDR1 SGHRS, CDR2 YFSETQ. CDR3 coding DNA: TGCGCCAGCAGCTGGACAGGGGCGGGGGACACTGAAGCTTTCTTT. Its protein product is CASSWTGAGDTEAFF.

The rearrangement joins TRBV5-1 to TRBJ1-3; 9 positions match TRBD1. The V and J ends lost 3 bases and 3 bases, in that order; junction bases with no gene match: 4. The CDR3 is 15 residues long. Germline V gene sequence: CDR1 SGHRS, CDR2 YFSETQ. This chain's CDR3 is CASSSDRGFGNTIYF. The CDR3 bases are TGCGCCAGCAGCTCGGACAGGGGATTTGGAAACACCATATATTTT.

The CDR3 here is CASSFGTPSRGEKLFF. CDR3 coding DNA: TGTGCCAGCAGCTTCGGGACACCCTCGAGGGGTGAAAAACTGTTTTTT. This rearrangement joins TRBV7-9 to TRBJ1-4, with D perhaps matching TRBD1 (6 bases). Trimming shortened V by 3 bases and J by 7 bases, and 18 bases separated the two germline ends. CDR3 size: 16 residues. From germline, CDR1 is SEHNR and CDR2 FQNEAQ (reference sequence).

The chain recombines TRBV10-3 with TRBJ2-2; TRBD1 might be the D (6 bases). CDR1 ENHRY and CDR2 SYGVKD come from the germline V gene. The CDR3 has 13 residues. The V and J ends lost 6 bases and 6 bases respectively, with 11 bases between them. DNA for the CDR3: TGTGCCATCAGAGACAGGAAGTCCGGGGAGCTGTTTTTT. As protein: CAIRDRKSGELFF.

The chain employs TRBV4-1 and TRBJ2-7, with 8 nucleotides matching TRBD1. The length of the CDR3 is 15 residues. The germline V gene has CDR1 MGHRA and CDR2 YSYEKL. Trimming cost V 1 base and J 2 bases; bases outside gene matches: 4. The CDR3, as DNA: TGCGCCAGCAGCCAAGGACCAGGGGGCACCTACGAGCAGTACGTC. As protein: CASSQGPGGTYEQYV.

This clone occurred once. The rearrangement uses TRBV5-8 and TRBJ2-2; 8 bases line up with TRBD2. J lost 1 base, V lost 4 bases, and 6 bases had no gene match. The CDR3 runs to 16 residues. Germline CDR1 reads SGHTS; CDR2 reads YDEGEE. The CDR3: CASSMLSGGNTGELFF. Written as DNA, the CDR3 is TGTGCCAGCAGCATGCTAAGCGGGGGGAACACCGGGGAGCTGTTTTTT.